The 15 T cell receptor beta chains below come from one sample, sequenced in a study of T-cell memory formation after mild COVID-19. MiXCR, applied by TCRdb to the 5' RACE reads, yields one record per CDR3 protein. The top ten clones hold over 20% of a sample with fewer than 400,000 distinct CDR3 sequences, roughly 13% of them seen once. Sequenced sample: PBMCs or a T cell subset sorted from them (not recorded which). The receptors here all came from a man aged 18-30 years who had mild COVID-19 (a few samples of this study predate the infection). Cell type and time point are not known.

V is TRBV21-1 and J is TRBJ2-3; TRBD1 reflects the table's D call only, with no check against the DNA. TRBV21-1 is a pseudogene segment. The CDR3 length is 15 residues. The CDR3 DNA sequence: TGTGCCAGCAGCAAAGGGGACAGCATCACAGATACGCAGTATTTT. This translates into CASSKGDSITDTQYF.

This clonotype showed up just a few times. The genes are TRBV29-1 and TRBJ2-3, with TRBD1 matching over 8 bases. With V trimmed by 7 bases and J by 3 bases, 6 bases remained unmatched. Germline V gene data show CDR1 as SQVTM and CDR2 as ANQGSEA. The CDR3 is made up of 13 amino acids. The chain's CDR3 is CSAPGGGTDTQYF. CDR3 DNA: TGCAGCGCTCCAGGGGGCGGGACAGATACGCAGTATTTT.

This clonotype was counted only a few times. The rearrangement uses TRBV25-1 and TRBJ1-1; D is unresolved. Germline V lookup: CDR1 MGHDK, CDR2 SYGVNS. This CDR3 region has 12 residues. V shed 7 bases and J shed 8 bases, with 14 bases lying between them. The CDR3 sequence is CASILPETEAFF. The CDR3 DNA is TGTGCCAGCATCCTCCCGGAGACAGAAGCTTTCTTT.

This clonotype has at least ten counts. The chain uses TRBV27 and TRBJ1-6; D is undetermined. This CDR3 is 15 amino acids long. Germline-derived CDR1 and CDR2 are MNHEY and SMNVEV (reference sequence). V lost 1 base and J 6 bases, leaving 10 bases between the germline ends. The CDR3 here is CASSLLGFSNSPLHF. The DNA of the CDR3 is TGTGCCAGCAGTTTATTGGGGTTCTCTAATTCACCCCTCCACTTT.

This clonotype was seen at least ten times. The chain combines TRBV7-8 with TRBJ1-1, with TRBD1 matching 7 bases. The germline V gene has CDR1 SGHVS and CDR2 FQNEAQ. This CDR3 has 13 amino acids. V shed 0 bases, J shed 8 bases, and the junction held 3 bases outside the gene matches. The CDR3 DNA sequence: TGTGCCAGCAGCTTAGCGATGGACAGGGAAGCTTTCTTT. Protein: CASSLAMDREAFF. The variable domain in full, with the rest retrieved from reference TRBV7-8 and TRBJ1-1, is GAGVSQSPRYKVAKRGQDVALRCDPISGHVSLFWYQQALGQGPEFLTYFQNEAQLDKSGLPSDRFFAERPEGSVSTLKIQRTQQEDSAVYLCASSLAMDREAFFGQGTRLTVV.

This clonotype was observed at least ten times. The V and J genes are TRBV4-2 and TRBJ2-1, with a possible D match to TRBD1 (6 bases). The CDR3 length is 16 residues. From germline, CDR1 is LGHNA and CDR2 YNFKEQ. V dropped 3 bases and J dropped 0 bases, with 12 bases sitting between them. Here the CDR3 DNA reads TGTGCCAGCAGCCAGTCGACAGGACGCTCCTACAATGAGCAGTTCTTC. Its protein is CASSQSTGRSYNEQFF.

This clonotype was seen many times. V and J are TRBV20-1 and TRBJ2-7; D may be TRBD1 (5 bases). The CDR3 is 11 amino acids. Germline CDR1 is DFQATT and CDR2 is SNEGSKA (reference sequence). V was clipped by 3 bases and J by 3 bases, with 6 bases between them. The CDR3: CSARDNYEQYF. CDR3 nucleotides: TGCAGTGCTAGGGACAACTACGAGCAGTACTTC.

V usage is TRBV2 and J usage is TRBJ1-1, with TRBD1 matching over 8 bases. Germline assignment: CDR1 SNHLY and CDR2 FYNNEI. The CDR3 consists of 15 residues. J was trimmed by 1 base and V by 6 bases; bases with no gene match: 7. CDR3 bases: TGTGCCAGCAGGCGATTCGGACAGGGGAACACTGAAGCTTTCTTT. It codes for CASRRFGQGNTEAFF.

In this sample, this clonotype turned up many times. The rearrangement joins TRBV2 to TRBJ2-2; 7 bases map to TRBD2. With V trimmed by 9 bases and J by 0 bases, 4 bases remained unmatched. Germline-derived CDR1 and CDR2 are SNHLY and FYNNEI. The CDR3 spans 14 residues. CDR3 in amino acids: CARASGPNTGELFF. DNA of the CDR3: TGTGCCAGGGCTAGCGGACCGAACACCGGGGAGCTGTTTTTT.

This clonotype was seen just once. Germline and junction disagree at one end, which may indicate a read error. CDR3 sequence: CASSIPGQPQFF. Here the CDR3 DNA reads TGTGCCAGCAGCATTCCGGGACAGCCCCAATTCTTC. The V gene is TRBV7-3, the J gene TRBJ1-2; 7 bases are a match to TRBD1. Germline lookup yields CDR1 SGHTA and CDR2 FQGTGA. CDR3 length: 12 amino acids.

This clonotype showed up just a few times. This sequence joins TRBV24-1 and TRBJ2-3; D is unclear. Trimming took off 5 bases at V and 6 bases at J, with 14 bases between the two ends. The germline gives CDR1 KGHDR, CDR2 SFDVKD. The CDR3 runs to 14 residues. The CDR3: CATSGADGLDTQYF. CDR3 DNA: TGTGCCACCAGTGGGGCTGACGGTCTGGATACGCAGTATTTT.

This clonotype was detected a few times. The rearrangement joins TRBV2 to TRBJ1-3; 7 bases are shared with TRBD1. Unmatched junction bases numbered 4, after V lost 9 bases and J lost 2 bases. The CDR3 has 13 residues. Germline V gives CDR1 SNHLY, CDR2 FYNNEI. This CDR3 reads CASNGQAGNTIYF. The DNA of the CDR3 is TGTGCCAGTAACGGACAGGCTGGAAACACCATATATTTT.

This clonotype has a count of ten or more. The CDR3 region has the DNA TGCAGCGTTGCGCCGGGACAAGGTCAGCCCCAGCATTTT. This sequence encodes CSVAPGQGQPQHF. V usage is TRBV29-1 and J usage is TRBJ1-5; TRBD1 is a possible D gene (6 bases). The CDR3 is made up of 13 amino acids. V was cut by 4 bases and J by 6 bases, with 13 bases left in between. Germline V lookup: CDR1 SQVTM, CDR2 ANQGSEA.

This clonotype was observed a handful of times. The chain couples TRBV7-2 to TRBJ1-6; no clear D gene. Germline values: CDR1 SGHTA, CDR2 FQGNSA. The length of the CDR3 is 15 residues. Trimming cost V 5 bases and J 2 bases, with 10 bases left between them. For the CDR3, the DNA is TGTGCCAGCAGCCCTGACTGGGCCTATAATTCACCCCTCCACTTT. Its protein product is CASSPDWAYNSPLHF.

This chain joins TRBV27 and TRBJ2-3; the D gene is possibly TRBD2 (5 bases). V lost 0 bases and J lost 1, with 11 bases in between. This CDR3 region has 16 residues. The germline V gene encodes CDR1 MNHEY and CDR2 SMNVEV (reference sequence). This CDR3 reads CASSLSSLVRTDTQYF. The CDR3 DNA reads as TGTGCCAGCAGTTTATCGTCACTAGTTCGCACAGATACGCAGTATTTT.